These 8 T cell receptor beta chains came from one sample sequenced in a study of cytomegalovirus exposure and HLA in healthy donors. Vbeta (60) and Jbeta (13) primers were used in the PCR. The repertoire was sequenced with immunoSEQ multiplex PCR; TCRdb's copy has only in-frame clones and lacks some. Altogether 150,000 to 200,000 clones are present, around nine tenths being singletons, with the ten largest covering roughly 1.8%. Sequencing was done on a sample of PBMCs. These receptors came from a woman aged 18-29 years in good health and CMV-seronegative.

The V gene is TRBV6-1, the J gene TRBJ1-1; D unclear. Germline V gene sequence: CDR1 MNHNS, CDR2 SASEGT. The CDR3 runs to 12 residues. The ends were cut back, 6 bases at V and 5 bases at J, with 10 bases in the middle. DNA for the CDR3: TGTGCCAGCAGAGACTACGGAACTGAAGCTTTCTTT. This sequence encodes CASRDYGTEAFF.

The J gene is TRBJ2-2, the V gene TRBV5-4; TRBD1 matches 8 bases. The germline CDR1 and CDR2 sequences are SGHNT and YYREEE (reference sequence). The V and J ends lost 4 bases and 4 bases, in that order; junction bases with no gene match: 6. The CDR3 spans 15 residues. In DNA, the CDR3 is TGTGCCAGCAGCGTGACAGGGGCGGCCACCGGGGAGCTGTTTTTT. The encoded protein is CASSVTGAATGELFF.

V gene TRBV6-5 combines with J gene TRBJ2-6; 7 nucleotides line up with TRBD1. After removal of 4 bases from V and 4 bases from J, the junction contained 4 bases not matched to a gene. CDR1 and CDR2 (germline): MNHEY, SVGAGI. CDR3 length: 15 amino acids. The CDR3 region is CASSSTGLGANVLTF. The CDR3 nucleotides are TGTGCCAGCAGTTCGACAGGGCTCGGGGCCAACGTCCTGACTTTC.

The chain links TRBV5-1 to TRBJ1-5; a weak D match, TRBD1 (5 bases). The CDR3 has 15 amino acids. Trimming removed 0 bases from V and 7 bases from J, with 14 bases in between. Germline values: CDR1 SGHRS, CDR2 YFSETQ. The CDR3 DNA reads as TGCGCCAGCAGCTTGGGCCAGGGTCCCGGGCAGCCCCAGCATTTT. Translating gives CASSLGQGPGQPQHF.

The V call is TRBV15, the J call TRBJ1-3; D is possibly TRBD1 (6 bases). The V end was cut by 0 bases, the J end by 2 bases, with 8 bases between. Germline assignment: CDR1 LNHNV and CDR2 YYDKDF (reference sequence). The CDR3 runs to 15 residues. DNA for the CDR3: TGTGCCACCAGCAGAGATCCAGGGGCTGGAAACACCATATATTTT. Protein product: CATSRDPGAGNTIYF.

CDR3 coding DNA: TGTGCCAGCATGGGGCAGGGTATCGATCAGCCCCAGCATTTT. Amino acid sequence: CASMGQGIDQPQHF. V usage is TRBV2 and J usage is TRBJ1-5; D is possibly TRBD1 (5 bases). The CDR3 is 14 residues long. The V end lost 7 bases, the J end lost 5 bases, and 15 bases lay between the germline ends. Germline V gene lookup returns CDR1 SNHLY and CDR2 FYNNEI.

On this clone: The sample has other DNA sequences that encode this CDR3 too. Here the CDR3 reads CAWSLGQPNSPLHF. CDR3 coding DNA: TGTGCCTGGAGTTTGGGGCAGCCTAATTCACCCCTCCACTTT. The J gene is TRBJ1-6, the V gene TRBV30; D might be TRBD1 (5 bases). V lost 2 bases to trimming and J lost 6 bases, with 11 bases between them. The germline V gene encodes CDR1 GTSNPN and CDR2 SVGIG (reference sequence). The CDR3 sequence is 14 residues long.

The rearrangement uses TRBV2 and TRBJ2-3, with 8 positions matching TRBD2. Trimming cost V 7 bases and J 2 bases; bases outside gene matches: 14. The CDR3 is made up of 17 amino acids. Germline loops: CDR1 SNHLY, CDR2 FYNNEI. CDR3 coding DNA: TGTGCCAGCATTCTTGATGTGGCGGGAGGAATCACAGATACGCAGTATTTT. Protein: CASILDVAGGITDTQYF.